This TCR beta chain originates from a study of T cells in women clearing cervical HPV infection. Sequencing used immunoSEQ multiplex PCR; TCRdb keeps in-frame clones, though not all of them. Here the sample table reports about 12,000 clones. V dropped 0 bases and J dropped 0 bases, with 9 bases sitting between them. From germline, CDR1 is SGHTA and CDR2 FQGNSA. This CDR3 region has 16 residues. For this clone: The observed sequence ends 3 residues before the CDR3 terminus, with the missing tail filled in from the germline J gene.

This clonotype was obtained from a woman aged 18 to 75 with a cervical HPV16 infection that either progressed to CIN3+ or cleared (not recorded which). Specimen: blood buffy coat. This chain uses TRBV7-2 with TRBJ2-1; no firm D call. The CDR3 reads CASSLAISGSYNEQFF. The sequenced part of the CDR3 DNA is TGTGCCAGCAGCTTAGCGATCTCGGGCTCCTACAATGAG.